This TCR beta chain was found in a study of cytomegalovirus exposure and HLA in healthy donors. PCR employed 60 Vbeta and 13 Jbeta primers. Authors' processing steps: Per a later analysis, the number of unique TCR beta chains was around 80 million, of which some 9.9 million were shared. Assay used: immunoSEQ multiplex PCR; TCRdb lists only in-frame clones, some missing. V and J calls and clone size are given by that table; D and trimming were obtained from the DNA. The table has 130,000 or so clones, roughly 82% seen once. J lost 5 bases, V lost 6 bases, and 9 bases had no gene match. Per the germline V gene, CDR1 is MNHEY and CDR2 is SMNVEV (reference sequence). The CDR3 is made up of 15 amino acids.

The sequenced sample was PBMCs. The origin of this receptor is a man younger than 35 in good health and CMV-seropositive. This sequence joins TRBV27 and TRBJ1-2; the match to TRBD1 covers 10 bases. The CDR3: CASSGTGATLYGYTF. CDR3 bases: TGTGCCAGCAGCGGGACAGGGGCGACCCTTTATGGCTACACCTTC.